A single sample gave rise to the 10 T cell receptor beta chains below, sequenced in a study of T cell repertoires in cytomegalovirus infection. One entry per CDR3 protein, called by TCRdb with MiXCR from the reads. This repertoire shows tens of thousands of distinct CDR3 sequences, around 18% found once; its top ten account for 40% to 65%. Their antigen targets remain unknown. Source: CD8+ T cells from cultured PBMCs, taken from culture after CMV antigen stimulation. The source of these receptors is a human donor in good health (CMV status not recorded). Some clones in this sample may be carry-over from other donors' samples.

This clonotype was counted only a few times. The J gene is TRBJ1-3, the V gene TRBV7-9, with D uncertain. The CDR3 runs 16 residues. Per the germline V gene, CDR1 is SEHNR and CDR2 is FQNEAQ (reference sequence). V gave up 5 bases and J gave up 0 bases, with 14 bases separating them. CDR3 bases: TGTGCCAGCAGCCCTTCTATGGGCAGCTCTGGAAACACCATATATTTT. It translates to CASSPSMGSSGNTIYF.

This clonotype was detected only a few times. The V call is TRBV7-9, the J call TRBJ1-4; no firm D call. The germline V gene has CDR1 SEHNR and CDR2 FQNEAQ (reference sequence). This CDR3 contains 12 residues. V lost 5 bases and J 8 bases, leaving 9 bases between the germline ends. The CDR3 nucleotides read TGTGCCAGCAGCCCCTTAGGGGAAAAACTGTTTTTT. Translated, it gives CASSPLGEKLFF.

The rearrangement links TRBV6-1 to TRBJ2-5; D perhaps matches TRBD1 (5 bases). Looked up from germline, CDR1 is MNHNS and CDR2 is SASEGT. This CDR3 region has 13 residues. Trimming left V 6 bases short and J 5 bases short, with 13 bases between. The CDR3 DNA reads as TGTGCCAGCAGCAGGGTAATACACGAGACCCAGTACTTC. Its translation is CASSRVIHETQYF.

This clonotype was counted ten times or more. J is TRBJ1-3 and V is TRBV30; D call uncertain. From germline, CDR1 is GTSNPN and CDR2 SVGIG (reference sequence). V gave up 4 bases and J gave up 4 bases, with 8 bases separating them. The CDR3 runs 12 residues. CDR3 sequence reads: CAWKKAGNTIYF. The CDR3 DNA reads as TGTGCCTGGAAGAAAGCCGGAAACACCATATATTTT.

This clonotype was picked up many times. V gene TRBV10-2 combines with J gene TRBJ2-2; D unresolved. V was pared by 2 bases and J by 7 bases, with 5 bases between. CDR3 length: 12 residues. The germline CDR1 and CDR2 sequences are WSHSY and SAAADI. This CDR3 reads CASSEDLGELFF. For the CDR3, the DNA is TGCGCCAGCAGTGAGGACCTCGGGGAGCTGTTTTTT.

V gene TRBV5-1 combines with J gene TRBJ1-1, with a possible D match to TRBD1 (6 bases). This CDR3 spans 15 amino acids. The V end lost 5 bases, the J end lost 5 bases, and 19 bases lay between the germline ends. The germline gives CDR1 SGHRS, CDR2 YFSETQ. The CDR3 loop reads CASSFVSGGQTEAFF. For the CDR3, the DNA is TGCGCCAGCAGTTTTGTGAGCGGGGGGCAGACTGAAGCTTTCTTT. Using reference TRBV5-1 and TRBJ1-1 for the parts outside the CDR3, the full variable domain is KAGVTQTPRYLIKTRGQQVTLSCSPISGHRSVSWYQQTPGQGLQFLFEYFSETQRNKGNFPGRFSGRQFSNSRSEMNVSTLELGDSALYLCASSFVSGGQTEAFFGQGTRLTVV.

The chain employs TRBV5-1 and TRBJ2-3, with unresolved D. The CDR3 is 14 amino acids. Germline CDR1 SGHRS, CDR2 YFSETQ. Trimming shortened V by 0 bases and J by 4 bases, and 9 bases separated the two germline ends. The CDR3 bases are TGCGCCAGCAGCTTGGAATTTGCCGCAGATACGCAGTATTTT. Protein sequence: CASSLEFAADTQYF.

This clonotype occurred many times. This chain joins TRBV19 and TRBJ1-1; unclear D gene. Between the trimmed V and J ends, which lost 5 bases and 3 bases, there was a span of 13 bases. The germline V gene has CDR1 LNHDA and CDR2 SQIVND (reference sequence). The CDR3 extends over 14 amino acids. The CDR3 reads CASSPRRRDTEAFF. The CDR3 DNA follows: TGTGCCAGTAGTCCCAGGAGGCGGGACACTGAAGCTTTCTTT.

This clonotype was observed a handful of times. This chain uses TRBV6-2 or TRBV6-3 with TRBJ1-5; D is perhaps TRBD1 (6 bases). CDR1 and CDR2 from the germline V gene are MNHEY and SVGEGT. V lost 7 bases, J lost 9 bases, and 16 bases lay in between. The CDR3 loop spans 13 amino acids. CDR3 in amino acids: CASTDSAYSPQHF. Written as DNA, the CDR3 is TGTGCCAGCACGGACAGCGCATATTCGCCCCAGCATTTT.

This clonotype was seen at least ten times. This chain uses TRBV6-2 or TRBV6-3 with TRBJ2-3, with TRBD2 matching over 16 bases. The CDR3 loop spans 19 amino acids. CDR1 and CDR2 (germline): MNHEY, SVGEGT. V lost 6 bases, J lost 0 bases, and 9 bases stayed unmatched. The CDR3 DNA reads TGTGCCAGCAGCCCACTGGGGACTAGCGGGGGGGCTAGCACAGATACGCAGTATTTT. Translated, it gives CASSPLGTSGGASTDTQYF.